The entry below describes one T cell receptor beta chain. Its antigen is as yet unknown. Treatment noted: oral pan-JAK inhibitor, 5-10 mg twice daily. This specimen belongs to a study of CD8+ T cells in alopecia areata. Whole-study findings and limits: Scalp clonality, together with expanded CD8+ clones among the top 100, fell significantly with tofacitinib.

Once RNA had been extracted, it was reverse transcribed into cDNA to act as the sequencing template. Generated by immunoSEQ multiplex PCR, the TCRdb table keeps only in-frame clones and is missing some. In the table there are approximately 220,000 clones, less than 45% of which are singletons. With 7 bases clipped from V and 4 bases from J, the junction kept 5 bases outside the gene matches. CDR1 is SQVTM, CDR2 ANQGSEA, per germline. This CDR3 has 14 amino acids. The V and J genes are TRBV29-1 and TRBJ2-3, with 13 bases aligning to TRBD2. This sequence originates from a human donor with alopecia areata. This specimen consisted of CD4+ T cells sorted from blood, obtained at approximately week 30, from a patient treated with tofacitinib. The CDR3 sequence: CSGRLAGGSDTQYF. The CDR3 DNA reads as TGCAGCGGACGACTAGCGGGGGGTTCAGATACGCAGTATTTT.